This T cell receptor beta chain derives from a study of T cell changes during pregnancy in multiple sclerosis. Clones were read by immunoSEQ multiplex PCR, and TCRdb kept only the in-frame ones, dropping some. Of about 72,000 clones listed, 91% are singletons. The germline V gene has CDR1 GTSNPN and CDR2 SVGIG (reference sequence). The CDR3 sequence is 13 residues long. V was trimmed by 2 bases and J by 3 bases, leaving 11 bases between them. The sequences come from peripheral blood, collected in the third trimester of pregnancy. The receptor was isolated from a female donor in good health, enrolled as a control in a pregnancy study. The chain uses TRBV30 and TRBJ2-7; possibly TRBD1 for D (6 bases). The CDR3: CAWSPGQSYEQYF. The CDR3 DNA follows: TGTGCCTGGAGTCCCGGACAGAGCTACGAGCAGTACTTC.